The 16 T cell receptor beta chains presented below share a single source sample, sequenced in a study of blood T cell repertoires in COVID-19 (dated by TCRdb to about 2020). The library was generated by the immunoSEQ multiplex PCR assay. TCRdb stores this immuneACCESS table with in-frame sequences only. Part of the clones is absent; in the studies checked, under half of the shortfall reflects unresolved V genes, and no reason is known for the rest. For this sample there are some 120,000 clones; 81% appear just once. About 18% of the sample is in the top ten clones. The sequenced sample was peripheral blood. The source of these receptors is a young man with COVID-19, enrolled during active disease.

The rearrangement uses TRBV5-1 and TRBJ2-5; D is perhaps TRBD1 (6 bases). This CDR3 has 15 residues. CDR1 is SGHRS, CDR2 YFSETQ, per germline. V lost 0 bases, J lost 3 bases, and 12 bases lay in between. The chain's CDR3 is CASSLAIGQKETQYF. The DNA of the CDR3 is TGCGCCAGCAGCTTGGCCATCGGACAGAAAGAGACCCAGTACTTC.

The table lists this clone with a few counts. This chain links TRBV6-6 with TRBJ1-5, with D uncertain. CDR1 is MNHNY, CDR2 SVGAGI, per germline (reference sequence). With 8 bases removed from V and 3 bases from J, the gap between germline ends came to 11 bases. This CDR3 spans 13 amino acids. The CDR3, as DNA: TGTGCCAGCGGCGAGGGCATCAATCAGCCCCAGCATTTT. This encodes CASGEGINQPQHF.

This chain connects TRBV3-1 (or the pseudogene TRBV3-2) to TRBJ2-3, with 7 bases fitting TRBD2. This CDR3 comprises 12 residues. From germline, CDR1 is LGHDT and CDR2 YNNKEL (reference sequence). Losses at the gene ends were 3 bases for V and 9 bases for J; bases not matched to a gene: 3. The CDR3 here is CASSHGGGTQYF. The CDR3, as DNA: TGTGCCAGCAGCCACGGGGGAGGGACGCAGTATTTT.

This clone showed up just once. The rearrangement uses TRBV5-1 and TRBJ1-2; D remains unclear. The germline V gene encodes CDR1 SGHRS and CDR2 YFSETQ. V lost 4 bases and J lost 2, with 18 bases in between. The CDR3 is made up of 16 amino acids. CDR3 DNA sequence: TGCGCCAGCAGCCCCGACACCACGGGAATAAACTATGGCTACACCTTC. Its protein is CASSPDTTGINYGYTF.

The CDR3 region is CASSGQINQPQHF. CDR3 nucleotides: TGTGCCAGCAGTGGACAGATCAATCAGCCCCAGCATTTT. V gene TRBV2 combines with J gene TRBJ1-5, with D maybe TRBD1 (5 bases). CDR3 length equals 13 residues. From germline, CDR1 is SNHLY and CDR2 FYNNEI. V was clipped by 4 bases and J by 3 bases, with 7 bases between them. The entire variable domain, with the rest obtained from reference TRBV2 and TRBJ1-5, is as follows: EPEVTQTPSHQVTQMGQEVILRCVPISNHLYFYWYRQILGQKVEFLVSFYNNEISEKSEIFDDQFSVERPDGSNFTLKIRSTKLEDSAMYFCASSGQINQPQHFGDGTRLSIL.

This sequence joins TRBV27 and TRBJ1-5; a weak D match, TRBD1 (6 bases). Trimming cost V 5 bases and J 7 bases, with 18 bases left between them. From germline, CDR1 is MNHEY and CDR2 SMNVEV (reference sequence). The CDR3 is 15 amino acids. The CDR3 DNA follows: TGTGCCAGCAGTCCGTCAACAGGGTGGAGGCAGCCCCAGCATTTT. Translated: CASSPSTGWRQPQHF.

J is TRBJ2-7 and V is TRBV7-2; the D gene is possibly TRBD2 (6 bases). This CDR3 is built from 14 residues. Germline CDR1 is SGHTA and CDR2 is FQGNSA. V lost 5 bases and J 3 bases, leaving 14 bases between the germline ends. The CDR3 sequence is CASSPVGGDYEQYF. CDR3 in DNA: TGTGCCAGCAGCCCCGTCGGGGGAGACTACGAGCAGTACTTC. The variable domain in full, with the rest retrieved from reference TRBV7-2 and TRBJ2-7, is GAGVSQSPSNKVTEKGKDVELRCDPISGHTALYWYRQSLGQGLEFLIYFQGNSAPDKSGLPSDRFSAERTGGSVSTLTIQRTQQEDSAVYLCASSPVGGDYEQYFGPGTRLTVT.

A remark on this clone: Other DNA sequences in the same sample also yield this CDR3. The chain links TRBV7-2 to TRBJ1-3; TRBD1 is a possible D gene (6 bases). Germline V gives CDR1 SGHTA, CDR2 FQGNSA. This CDR3 contains 15 residues. With 2 bases removed from V and 7 bases from J, the gap between germline ends came to 15 bases. In nucleotides, the CDR3 is TGTGCCAGCAGCTTACAGGTCGGGGGGGGCAACACCATATATTTT. Encoded protein: CASSLQVGGGNTIYF.

This clone has a handful of counts. The chain uses TRBV4-3 and TRBJ1-4; 8 bases agree with TRBD1. The CDR3 runs 16 residues. Per germline, CDR1 LGHNA and CDR2 YSLEER. The junction had 8 bases not matched to a gene; V was cut back by 1 base and J by 7 bases. The CDR3: CASSQAQGVGSEKLFF. The DNA for the CDR3 is TGCGCCAGCAGCCAAGCACAGGGGGTAGGGAGTGAAAAACTGTTTTTT.

The chain combines TRBV7-8 with TRBJ2-1, with TRBD2 as a possible D gene (6 bases). V lost 4 bases and J lost 2, with 15 bases in between. Germline assignment: CDR1 SGHVS and CDR2 FQNEAQ. The length of the CDR3 is 16 residues. CDR3 region: CASSWDWETPYNEQFF. Written as DNA, the CDR3 is TGTGCCAGCAGCTGGGACTGGGAGACGCCCTACAATGAGCAGTTCTTC. Using reference TRBV7-8 and TRBJ2-1 for the parts outside the CDR3, the full variable domain is GAGVSQSPRYKVAKRGQDVALRCDPISGHVSLFWYQQALGQGPEFLTYFQNEAQLDKSGLPSDRFFAERPEGSVSTLKIQRTQQEDSAVYLCASSWDWETPYNEQFFGPGTRLTVL.

The rearrangement joins TRBV7-9 to TRBJ1-5; 10 bases line up with TRBD1. Germline assignment: CDR1 SEHNR and CDR2 FQNEAQ (reference sequence). V trimming: 3 bases; J trimming: 5 bases; junction bases outside the gene matches: 10. This CDR3 spans 17 amino acids. The CDR3 is CASSFPLVGTGDQPQHF. The DNA of the CDR3 is TGTGCCAGCAGCTTCCCCTTGGTAGGGACAGGGGATCAGCCCCAGCATTTT.

This clone was recorded a few times. V gene TRBV6-8 combines with J gene TRBJ1-2, with 10 bases matching TRBD1. With V trimmed by 5 bases and J by 8 bases, 20 bases remained unmatched. Germline-derived CDR1 and CDR2 are MNHGY and SAAAGT. The CDR3 contains 18 residues. The CDR3 sequence is CASSPRSTGGDGLRGYTF. As DNA, the CDR3 is TGTGCCAGCAGTCCCCGATCGACAGGGGGCGATGGTCTAAGGGGCTACACCTTC.

For the CDR3, the DNA is TGTGCCTGGAGTGATGTGGGGGGTAGCACAGATACGCAGTATTTT. This sequence encodes CAWSDVGGSTDTQYF. This chain connects TRBV30 to TRBJ2-3; D is possibly TRBD2 (6 bases). The V gene's germline CDR1 is GTSNPN and CDR2 SVGIG (reference sequence). V was cut by 1 base and J by 0 bases, with 11 bases left in between. This CDR3 has 15 residues. The complete variable domain, with remaining parts taken from reference TRBV30 and TRBJ2-3, reads SQTIHQWPATLVQPVGSPLSLECTVEGTSNPNLYWYRQAAGRGLQLLFYSVGIGQISSEVPQNLSASRPQDRQFILSSKKLLLSDSGFYLCAWSDVGGSTDTQYFGPGTRLTVL.

The chain employs TRBV7-3 and TRBJ1-1, with D maybe TRBD1 (6 bases). V lost 5 bases and J 1 base, leaving 8 bases between the germline ends. CDR3 length equals 13 residues. CDR1 SGHTA and CDR2 FQGTGA come from the germline V gene. CDR3 region: CASSRQENTEAFF. The CDR3 DNA sequence: TGTGCCAGCAGCCGACAGGAGAACACTGAAGCTTTCTTT.

CDR3 protein: CASSLIPYSNQPQHF. The CDR3 DNA is TGTGCCAGCAGCTTGATCCCGTATAGCAATCAGCCCCAGCATTTT. The chain has TRBV5-5 and TRBJ1-5; D unresolved. CDR1 is SGHKS and CDR2 is YYEKEE in the germline V gene (reference sequence). The germline V and J ends were trimmed by 1 base and 0 bases, with 8 bases remaining between them. The CDR3 spans 15 residues.

The rearrangement links TRBV30 to TRBJ2-2; D may be TRBD1 (6 bases). Germline V CDR1 and CDR2: GTSNPN, SVGIG (reference sequence). The CDR3 contains 14 residues. V dropped 4 bases and J dropped 1 base, with 10 bases sitting between them. CDR3 in DNA: TGTGCCTGGACCGAGACAGGGAACACCGGGGAGCTGTTTTTT. Amino acids: CAWTETGNTGELFF.